Each of the 12 T cell receptor beta chains below was sequenced from the same sample in a study of OX40 agonist ivuxolimab in advanced cancers. Generated by immunoSEQ multiplex PCR, the TCRdb table keeps only in-frame clones and is missing some. The sample holds approximately 65,000 clones, approximately 90% seen once. The sequenced sample was CD4+ or CD8+ T cells sorted from blood, obtained in a trial of the OX40 agonist ivuxolimab. These receptors all stem from an adult with an advanced solid tumor such as melanoma, head and neck, liver or kidney cancer.

Written as DNA, the CDR3 is TGCGCCAGCAGCCCCCAGGCGGCAACTAATGAAAAACTGTTTTTT. Amino acid sequence: CASSPQAATNEKLFF. The chain links TRBV5-1 to TRBJ1-4; D not certain. Germline CDR1 reads SGHRS; CDR2 reads YFSETQ. Between the trimmed V and J ends, which lost 4 bases and 0 bases, there was a span of 10 bases. The CDR3 sequence is 15 residues long.

V gene TRBV27 combines with J gene TRBJ2-5; D is unresolved. The CDR3 is 14 residues long. Germline assignment: CDR1 MNHEY and CDR2 SMNVEV (reference sequence). Deletions cut 8 bases from V and 4 bases from J, with 17 bases between. CDR3 coding DNA: TGTGCCAGCCAGAGCCGTGGGCACTCAGAGACCCAGTACTTC. Its translation: CASQSRGHSETQYF.

This clone occurred once. The chain links TRBV27 to TRBJ2-7; the match to TRBD2 covers 7 bases. Losses at the gene ends were 5 bases for V and 0 bases for J; bases not matched to a gene: 7. Germline CDR1 is MNHEY and CDR2 is SMNVEV (reference sequence). This CDR3 is 15 amino acids long. CDR3: CASSPSGTNSYEQYF. CDR3 coding DNA: TGTGCCAGCAGTCCCAGCGGGACTAACTCCTACGAGCAGTACTTC.

The V call is TRBV19, the J call TRBJ2-7; D is perhaps TRBD1 or TRBD2 (6 bases each). V lost 3 bases and J lost 7, with 19 bases in between. The germline V gene has CDR1 LNHDA and CDR2 SQIVND (reference sequence). This CDR3 is 15 amino acids long. The CDR3 nucleotides read TGTGCCAGTAGTATGGGTTCCGCGGAGGGACAAGAGCAGTACTTC. Translating it yields CASSMGSAEGQEQYF.

The V gene is TRBV6-4, the J gene TRBJ2-3; TRBD2 agrees at 8 bases. CDR3 size: 16 residues. V lost 0 bases to trimming and J lost 1 base; unmatched junction nucleotides: 3. Germline lookup yields CDR1 MRHNA and CDR2 SNTAGT. The CDR3 coding sequence is TGTGCCAGCAGTGACTCACCGGGAGGGGGCACAGATACGCAGTATTTT. Protein product: CASSDSPGGGTDTQYF.

The chain has TRBV7-3 and TRBJ2-2; either TRBD1 or TRBD2 may fit D (5 bases each). Per germline, CDR1 SGHTA and CDR2 FQGTGA. The CDR3 is 16 amino acids. Between the trimmed V and J ends, which lost 1 base and 5 bases, there was a span of 14 bases. Here the CDR3 DNA reads TGTGCCAGCAGCTTAAATGCAGGGAGTGGGACCGGGGAGCTGTTTTTT. It codes for CASSLNAGSGTGELFF.

The chain combines TRBV19 with TRBJ2-5; D is undetermined. The CDR3 extends over 18 amino acids. CDR1 is LNHDA, CDR2 SQIVND, per germline (reference sequence). Trimming pared 3 bases from V and 4 bases from J, leaving 24 bases between. The chain's CDR3 is CASSIWDSSIEPRETQYF. The CDR3 coding sequence is TGTGCCAGTAGTATCTGGGATAGCAGCATAGAGCCCCGAGAGACCCAGTACTTC.

This clone appeared a single time. The rearrangement uses TRBV7-2 and TRBJ2-2; D might be TRBD1 (5 bases). The germline V gene has CDR1 SGHTA and CDR2 FQGNSA. V was shortened by 1 base and J by 2 bases, with 5 bases between the two germline ends. The CDR3 covers 14 residues. CDR3 region: CASSLGGNTGELFF. The CDR3 nucleotides are TGTGCCAGCAGCTTAGGGGGCAACACCGGGGAGCTGTTTTTT. The entire variable domain, with the rest obtained from reference TRBV7-2 and TRBJ2-2, is as follows: GAGVSQSPSNKVTEKGKDVELRCDPISGHTALYWYRQSLGQGLEFLIYFQGNSAPDKSGLPSDRFSAERTGGSVSTLTIQRTQQEDSAVYLCASSLGGNTGELFFGEGSRLTVL.

In regard to this clone: At one boundary the junction diverges from the germline segment, which might be a read error. The V call is TRBV5-1, the J call TRBJ2-5; 11 bases match TRBD2. Germline CDR1 and CDR2: SGHRS and YFSETQ. This CDR3 region has 17 residues. CDR3 amino acids: CASNLGVAGGNQETQYF. The CDR3 bases are TGCGCCAGCAACTTGGGAGTAGCGGGAGGGAACCAAGAGACCCAGTACTTC.

The V call is TRBV11-2, the J call TRBJ1-2; D remains ambiguous. Germline V lookup: CDR1 SGHAT, CDR2 FQNNGV. Trimming stripped 2 bases from V and 6 bases from J, with 7 bases between. CDR3 length equals 12 residues. Written as DNA, the CDR3 is TGTGCCAGCAGCTTACGTGGAAATGGCTACACCTTC. Translation: CASSLRGNGYTF.

The J gene is TRBJ1-2, the V gene TRBV9; 7 bases match TRBD1. Germline CDR1 is SGDLS and CDR2 is YYNGEE. The CDR3 runs 14 residues. Unmatched junction bases numbered 9, after V lost 4 bases and J lost 6 bases. CDR3 bases: TGTGCCAGCAGCCCCTCGAGGGGGCAAAATGGCTACACCTTC. Encoded protein: CASSPSRGQNGYTF.

The chain has TRBV14 and TRBJ2-2; D possibly corresponds to TRBD1 (6 bases). Trimming pared 3 bases from V and 6 bases from J, leaving 26 bases between. This CDR3 comprises 19 residues. Germline V gene data show CDR1 as SGHDN and CDR2 as FVKESK. The chain's CDR3 is CASSQEVRNRVGPPGELFF. CDR3 DNA sequence: TGTGCCAGCAGCCAGGAAGTTCGGAACAGGGTCGGGCCGCCCGGGGAGCTGTTTTTT.